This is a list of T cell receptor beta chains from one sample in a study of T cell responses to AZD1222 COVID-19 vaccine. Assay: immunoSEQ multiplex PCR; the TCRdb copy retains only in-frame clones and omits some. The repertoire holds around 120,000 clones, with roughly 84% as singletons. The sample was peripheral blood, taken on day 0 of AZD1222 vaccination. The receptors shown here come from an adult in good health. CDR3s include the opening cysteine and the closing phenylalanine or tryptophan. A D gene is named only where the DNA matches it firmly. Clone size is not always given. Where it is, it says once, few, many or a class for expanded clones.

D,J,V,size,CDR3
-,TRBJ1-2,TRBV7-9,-,CASSLGGDLGYTF
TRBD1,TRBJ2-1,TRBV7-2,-,CASSLTTGTGEQFF
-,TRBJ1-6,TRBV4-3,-,CASSQDPGLGNSPLHF
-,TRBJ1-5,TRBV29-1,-,CSVAQTERSAQHF
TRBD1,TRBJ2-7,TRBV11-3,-,CASSLGQTYEQYF
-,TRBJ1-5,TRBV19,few,CASTQLRGAGGNQPQHF
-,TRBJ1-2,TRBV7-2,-,CASSLAVALYGYTF
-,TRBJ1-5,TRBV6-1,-,CASSEQEGNQPQHF
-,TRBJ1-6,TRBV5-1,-,CASSLDPAGNSPLHF
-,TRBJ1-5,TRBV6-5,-,CASSYVGRGNQPQHF
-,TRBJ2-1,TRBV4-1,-,CASSQEADNNEQFF
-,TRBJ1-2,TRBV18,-,CASSNQGNYGYTF
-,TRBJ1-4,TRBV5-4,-,CASSLGAGAEKLFF
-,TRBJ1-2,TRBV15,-,CATSRDRTAYGYTF
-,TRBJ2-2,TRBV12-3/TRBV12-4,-,CASSPNMGGLFF
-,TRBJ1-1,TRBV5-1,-,CASSLALGTEAFF
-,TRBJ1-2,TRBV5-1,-,CASSLGTDTYGYTF
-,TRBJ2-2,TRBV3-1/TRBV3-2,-,CASSQTEGGTGELFF
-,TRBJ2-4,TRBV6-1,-,CASSEGVAKNIQYF
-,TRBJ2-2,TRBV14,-,CASSPKRQPNTGELFF